The 4 T cell receptor beta chains presented below share a single source sample, sequenced in a study of T cell clonotyping in hematopoietic cell transplantation. Here immunoSEQ multiplex PCR was the method, and the copy in TCRdb shows in-frame clones only, minus some. This sample has some 13,000 clones, with more than 80% found just once. What was sequenced was peripheral blood mononuclear cells. These TCRs come from a man aged 30 to 39 in good health. Some clones in this sample may be carry-over from other donors' samples.

The CDR3 DNA sequence: TGTGCCAGCAGCTCCACGAGGGCGCGTGGCTACACCTTC. Residues: CASSSTRARGYTF. V and J are TRBV27 and TRBJ1-2, with unresolved D. V lost 6 bases, J lost 7 bases, and 15 bases lay in between. The germline gives CDR1 MNHEY, CDR2 SMNVEV (reference sequence). This CDR3 comprises 13 residues.

This clone was picked up one time. The chain combines TRBV7-9 with TRBJ1-2, with D tentatively TRBD1 (5 bases). V was cut by 1 base and J by 4 bases, with 13 bases left in between. The CDR3 extends over 15 amino acids. The germline V gene encodes CDR1 SEHNR and CDR2 FQNEAQ (reference sequence). DNA of the CDR3: TGTGCCAGCAGCTTAGGGGGCAGGATATCCTATGGCTACACCTTC. This translates into CASSLGGRISYGYTF.

This clone was seen just once. This rearrangement joins TRBV14 to TRBJ2-7; TRBD2 matches 12 bases. Trimming removed 5 bases from V and 6 bases from J; junction bases left unmatched: 11. Germline CDR1 is SGHDN and CDR2 is FVKESK. The length of the CDR3 is 16 residues. CDR3 sequence reads: CASSYTSGRRLREQYF. The CDR3 region has the DNA TGTGCCAGCAGCTACACTAGCGGGAGGCGACTACGCGAGCAGTACTTC. Supplemented by reference TRBV14 and TRBJ2-7, the full variable domain reads EAGVTQFPSHSVIEKGQTVTLRCDPISGHDNLYWYRRVMGKEIKFLLHFVKESKQDESGMPNNRFLAERTGGTYSTLKVQPAELEDSGVYFCASSYTSGRRLREQYFGPGTRLTVT.

V gene TRBV5-1 combines with J gene TRBJ1-4; D is ambiguous. The V and J ends lost 6 bases and 1 base respectively, with 10 bases between them. Germline CDR1 is SGHRS and CDR2 is YFSETQ. The CDR3 is 14 amino acids. The CDR3 loop is CASKQAETNEKLFF. Here the CDR3 DNA reads TGCGCCAGCAAGCAGGCCGAAACTAATGAAAAACTGTTTTTT.